Sequencing of this T cell receptor (beta chain) was carried out in a study of blood T cell repertoires in COVID-19. Study as a whole: Material from acute and convalescent COVID-19 was sourced from the United States, Italy and Spain.

Germline V gene data show CDR1 as MNHEY and CDR2 as SMNVEV (reference sequence). CDR3 length equals 14 residues. Trimming removed 6 bases from V and 4 bases from J; junction bases left unmatched: 4. Original processing methods: Reference gene primer amplification gave nucleated cell count estimates. This table comes from immunoSEQ multiplex PCR, and its TCRdb copy is limited to in-frame clones, with some not included. V, J and clone size were drawn from that table, and D and trimming were deduced from the DNA. This table has some 78,000 clones, over 80% appearing once. The TCR sequence derives from a man between 50 and 59 years old with acute or convalescent COVID-19. The sequencing sample was made of peripheral blood. V usage is TRBV27 and J usage is TRBJ2-1; 9 bases fit TRBD2. The CDR3 protein is CASSLAGRYNEQFF. DNA of the CDR3: TGTGCCAGCAGCCTAGCGGGACGGTACAATGAGCAGTTCTTC.